The text below deals with one T cell receptor beta chain. The antigen remains unidentified. There were TCR beta CDR3 regions amplified from RNA transcripts. A first-round RT-PCR of the TCR CDR3 used the HTBI primer set. TCRdb analysed the multiplex PCR reads with MiXCR anew, one entry per CDR3 protein. The table records 300,000 or so distinct CDR3 sequences, 16% of them present only once. The sample comes from a study of T cells in Graves' hyperthyroidism and ophthalmopathy. Notes on the study in general: Most clonotypes that expanded in the thyroid above 0.001 also showed up in blood. Ophthalmopathy could be told apart from stable hyperthyroidism with a 13 V-J model.

Diagnosis of hyperthyroidism was new in patients aged 18 to 65, and its duration was under 2 months. The authors obtained PBMCs from around 11 ml of fresh peripheral blood. This CDR3 comprises 17 residues. CDR1 is MNHNS and CDR2 is SASEGT in the germline V gene. The V and J ends lost 2 bases and 7 bases, in that order; junction bases with no gene match: 15. This chain uses TRBV6-1 with TRBJ2-7, with TRBD1 identical over 9 bases. Sequencing was performed on blood. The TCR comes from a man aged 25-45 years with Graves' hyperthyroidism. The CDR3 nucleotides read TGTGCCAGCAGTGAAACCCCTCGACAGGGGGGATCGGGTGAGCAGTACTTC. The encoded protein is CASSETPRQGGSGEQYF.